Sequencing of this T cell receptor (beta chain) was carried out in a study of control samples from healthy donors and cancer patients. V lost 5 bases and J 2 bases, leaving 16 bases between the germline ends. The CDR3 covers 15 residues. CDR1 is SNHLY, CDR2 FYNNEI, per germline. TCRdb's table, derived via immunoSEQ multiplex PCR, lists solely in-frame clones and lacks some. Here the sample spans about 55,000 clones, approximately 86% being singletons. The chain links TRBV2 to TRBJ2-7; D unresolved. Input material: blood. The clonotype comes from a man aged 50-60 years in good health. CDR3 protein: CASSQPTSLTYEQYF. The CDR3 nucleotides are TGTGCCAGCAGTCAACCGACTTCTTTAACCTACGAGCAGTACTTC.